What follows are 28 T cell receptor beta chains derived from one specimen sequenced in a study of shared clonotypes between healthy human individuals. Here immunoSEQ multiplex PCR was the method, and the copy in TCRdb shows in-frame clones only, minus some. The table includes 1.5 million to 2.5 million clones, just under 95% detected once. Naivety among CD8 cells was defined by CD45RO negativity and positive CCR7 selection, thereby excluding terminally differentiated effector memory CD45RA+ cells. Sequencing was performed on naive CD8+ T cells sorted from blood. These receptor sequences come from a man aged 18 to 29 in good health.

The chain recombines TRBV10-3 with TRBJ2-7, with TRBD1 as a possible D gene (6 bases). The germline V gene has CDR1 ENHRY and CDR2 SYGVKD. The CDR3 extends over 14 amino acids. V lost 0 bases and J 5 bases, leaving 11 bases between the germline ends. In nucleotides, the CDR3 is TGTGCCATCAGTGAGTCCAGGGGATGGAACGAGCAGTACTTC. It codes for CAISESRGWNEQYF.

This clone was seen only once. J is TRBJ2-5 and V is TRBV11-2; D perhaps matches TRBD2 (5 bases). The length of the CDR3 is 14 residues. Trimming pared 5 bases from V and 3 bases from J, leaving 13 bases between. In germline, CDR1 is SGHAT, CDR2 FQNNGV. The CDR3 DNA is TGTGCCAGCAGCCGACCCGGGATAGAAGAGACCCAGTACTTC. Protein: CASSRPGIEETQYF.

This clone was detected only once. The gene calls are TRBV29-1 and TRBJ2-2, with 7 bases lining up with TRBD1. With V trimmed by 0 bases and J by 5 bases, 15 bases remained unmatched. Germline CDR1 reads SQVTM; CDR2 reads ANQGSEA. This CDR3 spans 18 amino acids. The CDR3 region is CSVEDRGRRQGRTGELFF. CDR3 nucleotide sequence: TGCAGCGTTGAAGATAGGGGTAGGAGACAGGGTCGGACCGGGGAGCTGTTTTTT.

The CDR3 spells CASSLWGAIEAFF. CDR3 bases: TGTGCCAGCAGTTTATGGGGGGCAATTGAAGCTTTCTTT. The rearrangement uses TRBV28 and TRBJ1-1; D is possibly TRBD1 (6 bases). With 0 bases removed from V and 7 bases from J, the gap between germline ends came to 9 bases. The CDR3 runs 13 residues. The germline gives CDR1 MDHEN, CDR2 SYDVKM. Based on the CDR3 plus reference TRBV28 and TRBJ1-1, the full variable domain is DVKVTQSSRYLVKRTGEKVFLECVQDMDHENMFWYRQDPGLGLRLIYFSYDVKMKEKGDIPEGYSVSREKKERFSLILESASTNQTSMYLCASSLWGAIEAFFGQGTRLTVV.

This chain uses TRBV28 with TRBJ2-2, with D possibly TRBD2 on 6 matching bases. V was cut by 3 bases and J by 5 bases, with 7 bases left in between. The CDR3 spans 13 residues. Germline V gene sequence: CDR1 MDHEN, CDR2 SYDVKM. The CDR3 spells CASSFRGTGELFF. The CDR3 region has the DNA TGTGCCAGCAGTTTCCGGGGGACCGGGGAGCTGTTTTTT.

This clone has a handful of counts. V and J are TRBV10-2 and TRBJ1-3; D ambiguous. Trimming took 0 bases from V and 8 from J, leaving 14 bases between them. The germline V gene encodes CDR1 WSHSY and CDR2 SAAADI. This CDR3 is built from 15 residues. CDR3 protein: CASSESDREADTIYF. The CDR3 DNA reads TGCGCCAGCAGTGAGTCTGATAGGGAGGCGGACACCATATATTTT.

This chain connects TRBV10-3 to TRBJ2-2; D is possibly TRBD2 (6 bases). The CDR3 is 15 amino acids. Trimming removed 0 bases at V and 6 bases at J, with 11 bases between. Germline values: CDR1 ENHRY, CDR2 SYGVKD. CDR3 protein: CAISESIAGPGELFF. The CDR3 nucleotides are TGTGCCATCAGTGAGTCAATTGCGGGACCCGGGGAGCTGTTTTTT.

This sequence joins TRBV30 and TRBJ2-1; 7 nucleotides line up with TRBD1. The V gene end was trimmed by 2 bases and the J gene end by 0 bases; junction bases not matched to a gene: 4. This CDR3 has 15 amino acids. Germline-derived CDR1 and CDR2 are GTSNPN and SVGIG (reference sequence). The DNA for the CDR3 is TGTGCCTGGAGTCAAGACAGGGACTCCTACAATGAGCAGTTCTTC. Translated, it gives CAWSQDRDSYNEQFF.

The rearrangement uses TRBV6-5 and TRBJ1-5; weak D call: TRBD1 (5 bases). CDR3 length equals 14 residues. V lost 6 bases to trimming and J lost 3 bases, with 12 bases between them. Germline lookup yields CDR1 MNHEY and CDR2 SVGAGI. The CDR3 nucleotides are TGTGCCAGCAGCTTACGGGGCCCCAATCAGCCCCAGCATTTT. Translating gives CASSLRGPNQPQHF.

This clone came up once. V and J are TRBV21-1 and TRBJ2-7; TRBD1, the D gene given by the table, was not confirmed from the DNA. TRBV21-1 is given as a pseudogene. The CDR3 covers 19 residues. CDR3 sequence: CASSRARTGQFPCSYEQYF. In DNA, the CDR3 is TGTGCCAGCAGCAGAGCCCGGACAGGACAATTCCCCTGCTCCTACGAGCAGTACTTC.

The gene calls are TRBV30 and TRBJ2-7; 7 bases agree with TRBD1. The CDR3 consists of 14 residues. Germline V gene data show CDR1 as GTSNPN and CDR2 as SVGIG (reference sequence). The J segment lost 1 base and the V segment lost 0 bases, leaving 3 bases of the junction unmatched. The CDR3 DNA follows: TGTGCCTGGAGTGTGGGACAGTCATCCTACGAGCAGTACTTC. Its translation is CAWSVGQSSYEQYF.

This chain links TRBV6-6 with TRBJ1-1; TRBD1 agrees at 7 bases. This CDR3 is 16 amino acids long. Germline V gene sequence: CDR1 MNHNY, CDR2 SVGAGI (reference sequence). J lost 5 bases, V lost 4 bases, and 13 bases had no gene match. CDR3 sequence: CASSSRGGADGTEAFF. The CDR3 bases are TGTGCCAGCAGTTCTAGAGGGGGCGCCGACGGGACTGAAGCTTTCTTT.

The gene calls are TRBV10-1 and TRBJ2-1, with 9 bases fitting TRBD1. Germline values: CDR1 WNHNN, CDR2 SYGVQD (reference sequence). CDR3 length equals 15 residues. Trimming took 6 bases from V and 3 from J; bases not matched to a gene: 6. Here the CDR3 reads CASSVRTGDYNEQFF. CDR3 nucleotides: TGCGCCAGCAGCGTTAGGACAGGGGACTACAATGAGCAGTTCTTC.

This chain links TRBV19 with TRBJ1-1, with a tentative D call TRBD1 (6 bases). CDR3 length: 13 residues. The V end was cut by 9 bases, the J end by 5 bases, with 16 bases between. Germline CDR1 reads LNHDA; CDR2 reads SQIVND (reference sequence). The CDR3 loop reads CASATGGWTEAFF. The CDR3 DNA is TGTGCCAGCGCGACGGGGGGCTGGACTGAAGCTTTCTTT.

The sample holds one count of this clone. The chain links TRBV5-1 to TRBJ2-7, with D possibly being TRBD1 (6 bases). The V end was cut by 0 bases, the J end by 2 bases, with 12 bases between. Germline-derived CDR1 and CDR2 are SGHRS and YFSETQ. The CDR3 sequence is 15 residues long. The CDR3 protein is CASSLETGETYEQYF. CDR3 nucleotide sequence: TGCGCCAGCAGCTTGGAGACAGGTGAAACCTACGAGCAGTACTTC.

This clone showed up just once. The chain couples TRBV28 to TRBJ2-7; possibly TRBD2 for D (5 bases). Germline V gene lookup returns CDR1 MDHEN and CDR2 SYDVKM. The V gene lost 3 bases and the J gene lost 3 bases, with 18 bases spanning the gap. This CDR3 spans 16 amino acids. In DNA form, the CDR3 reads TGTGCCAGCAGTTTGTCAAAGACTAAACCCCTCTACGAGCAGTACTTC. Its translation: CASSLSKTKPLYEQYF.

The chain has TRBV4-1 and TRBJ2-5, with D hard to call. The CDR3 consists of 15 residues. Between the trimmed V and J ends, which lost 2 bases and 2 bases, there was a span of 12 bases. CDR1 MGHRA and CDR2 YSYEKL come from the germline V gene. The CDR3 sequence is CASSQPLASQETQYF. The DNA of the CDR3 is TGCGCCAGCAGCCAACCGCTGGCCAGTCAAGAGACCCAGTACTTC.

The rearrangement links TRBV9 to TRBJ2-3, with D tentatively TRBD1 (6 bases). Germline loops: CDR1 SGDLS, CDR2 YYNGEE. The CDR3 extends over 20 amino acids. V gave up 4 bases and J gave up 5 bases, with 32 bases separating them. CDR3 region: CASSPSVGRGGTEAGDTQYF. In DNA, the CDR3 is TGTGCCAGCAGCCCCTCCGTGGGAAGAGGGGGAACAGAGGCCGGAGATACGCAGTATTTT.

The chain is built from TRBV7-6 and TRBJ1-5; possibly TRBD1 for D (5 bases). The CDR3 spans 14 residues. Trimming removed 3 bases from V and 4 bases from J, with 10 bases in between. Germline values: CDR1 SGHVS, CDR2 FNYEAQ. The CDR3 DNA reads TGTGCCAGCAGCTTCTTGGGGGGAAATCAGCCCCAGCATTTT. Translating gives CASSFLGGNQPQHF.

This clone was detected only once. The chain carries TRBV9 and TRBJ2-1; 10 nucleotides match TRBD2. The CDR3 contains 15 residues. Germline trimming cut 3 bases from V and 8 bases from J; bases unmatched to any gene: 8. Per the germline V gene, CDR1 is SGDLS and CDR2 is YYNGEE. CDR3 in amino acids: CASSAASGSWYEQFF. CDR3 nucleotide sequence: TGTGCCAGCAGCGCCGCTAGCGGGAGTTGGTATGAGCAGTTCTTC. Filled out from reference TRBV9 and TRBJ2-1, the complete variable domain reads DSGVTQTPKHLITATGQRVTLRCSPRSGDLSVYWYQQSLDQGLQFLIQYYNGEERAKGNILERFSAQQFPDLHSELNLSSLELGDSALYFCASSAASGSWYEQFFGPGTRLTVL.

The J gene is TRBJ1-4, the V gene TRBV13, with a weak D call TRBD1 (5 bases). Germline-derived CDR1 and CDR2 are PRHDT and FYEKMQ (reference sequence). Trimming pared 6 bases from V and 3 bases from J, leaving 11 bases between. The CDR3 runs 14 residues. For the CDR3, the DNA is TGTGCCAGCAGAAAGGTGGGACCTAATGAAAAACTGTTTTTT. Its protein is CASRKVGPNEKLFF.

J is TRBJ2-2 and V is TRBV7-9, with D maybe TRBD2 (6 bases). Germline V lookup: CDR1 SEHNR, CDR2 FQNEAQ (reference sequence). V gave up 1 base and J gave up 1 base, with 10 bases separating them. The CDR3 runs 16 residues. This chain's CDR3 is CASSLEGTGNTGELFF. CDR3 bases: TGTGCCAGCAGCTTAGAGGGGACTGGGAACACCGGGGAGCTGTTTTTT.

This chain joins TRBV2 and TRBJ2-7; D uncertain. The CDR3 loop spans 14 amino acids. Germline V lookup: CDR1 SNHLY, CDR2 FYNNEI. Trimming took 0 bases from V and 2 from J, leaving 8 bases between them. The DNA of the CDR3 is TGTGCCAGCAGTGAAGCGCTAGGACCCTACGAGCAGTACTTC. Translated: CASSEALGPYEQYF. Filled out from reference TRBV2 and TRBJ2-7, the complete variable domain reads EPEVTQTPSHQVTQMGQEVILRCVPISNHLYFYWYRQILGQKVEFLVSFYNNEISEKSEIFDDQFSVERPDGSNFTLKIRSTKLEDSAMYFCASSEALGPYEQYFGPGTRLTVT.

The chain recombines TRBV27 with TRBJ2-5, with 9 bases fitting TRBD1. Germline CDR1 MNHEY, CDR2 SMNVEV (reference sequence). There are 14 residues in the CDR3. J lost 5 bases, V lost 6 bases, and 7 bases had no gene match. CDR3 nucleotides: TGTGCCAGCAGACACAGGGGGCAGCTGGAGACCCAGTACTTC. This codes for CASRHRGQLETQYF.

The V call is TRBV13, the J call TRBJ2-2, with D maybe TRBD2 (6 bases). The CDR3 has 15 amino acids. V dropped 4 bases and J dropped 0 bases, with 9 bases sitting between them. Germline CDR1 PRHDT, CDR2 FYEKMQ (reference sequence). CDR3 sequence: CASSSGLTNTGELFF. CDR3 bases: TGTGCCAGCAGCTCGGGACTCACGAACACCGGGGAGCTGTTTTTT.

The rearrangement uses TRBV30 and TRBJ2-7, with D perhaps given as TRBD1 or TRBD2 (7 bases each). Germline V gives CDR1 GTSNPN, CDR2 SVGIG (reference sequence). The ends were cut back, 1 base at V and 4 bases at J, with 17 bases in the middle. The CDR3 totals 15 residues. DNA for the CDR3: TGTGCCTGGAGTGAGGGAGGGGGCCTAAAGTACGAGCAGTACTTC. Encoded protein: CAWSEGGGLKYEQYF.

This clone occurred once. This sequence joins TRBV30 and TRBJ2-7; D may match TRBD1 or TRBD2 (5 bases each). The CDR3 totals 13 residues. Germline CDR1 GTSNPN, CDR2 SVGIG (reference sequence). The V end was cut by 1 base, the J end by 2 bases, with 9 bases between. In DNA form, the CDR3 reads TGTGCCTGGAGTGGGGACGTGGCCTACGAGCAGTACTTC. Translation: CAWSGDVAYEQYF.

The chain employs TRBV27 and TRBJ2-5, with D maybe TRBD2 (6 bases). Germline CDR1 reads MNHEY; CDR2 reads SMNVEV (reference sequence). Trimming left V 4 bases short and J 5 bases short, with 14 bases between. The CDR3 is 14 residues long. The CDR3 here is CASSSLGGMETQYF. For the CDR3, the DNA is TGTGCCAGCAGTTCCCTGGGCGGGATGGAGACCCAGTACTTC.